These 10 T cell receptor beta chains were all obtained from the same sample, sequenced in a study of identifying expanded T cells in peripheral blood. Assay used: immunoSEQ multiplex PCR; TCRdb lists only in-frame clones, some missing. The sample has approximately 110,000 clones; 85% to 90% are singletons. The sequenced sample consisted of blood. These receptors all come from a person between 18 and 75 years old in good health.

This CDR3 is CASSPRHRNQPQHF. The DNA for the CDR3 is TGTGCCAGCAGCCCTAGACATCGTAATCAGCCCCAGCATTTT. The chain uses TRBV9 and TRBJ1-5; D is uncertain. CDR3 size: 14 residues. Trimming took 4 bases from V and 4 from J, leaving 12 bases between them. Germline CDR1 reads SGDLS; CDR2 reads YYNGEE.

The rearrangement joins TRBV4-3 to TRBJ1-4, with 8 bases matching TRBD1. Germline CDR1 reads LGHNA; CDR2 reads YSLEER. The ends lost 6 bases at V and 7 bases at J; junction bases unmatched: 10. CDR3 length equals 15 residues. This chain's CDR3 is CASRTGVTLGEKLFF. The DNA of the CDR3 is TGCGCCAGCAGGACAGGGGTAACTCTGGGTGAAAAACTGTTTTTT.

The chain has TRBV5-1 and TRBJ2-5; TRBD2 might be the D (7 bases). This CDR3 is 15 amino acids long. V lost 4 bases to trimming and J lost 5 bases, with 18 bases between them. The V gene's germline CDR1 is SGHRS and CDR2 YFSETQ. CDR3 sequence (DNA): TGCGCCAGCAGCCCGGGGGTCGGGGGGCGTGAGACCCAGTACTTC. Amino acid sequence: CASSPGVGGRETQYF.

In this sample, this clone turned up once. This chain uses TRBV7-9 with TRBJ1-2; possible D gene TRBD1, 6 bases. V lost 5 bases and J 4 bases, leaving 20 bases between the germline ends. The germline V gene has CDR1 SEHNR and CDR2 FQNEAQ (reference sequence). This CDR3 has 16 residues. CDR3 residues: CASSALDSWLAYGYTF. As DNA, the CDR3 is TGTGCCAGCAGCGCCCTGGACAGTTGGTTGGCCTATGGCTACACCTTC.

This clone was counted a few times. This chain uses TRBV10-2 with TRBJ1-2, with D perhaps TRBD1 (6 bases). The germline V and J ends were trimmed by 4 bases and 8 bases, with 17 bases remaining between them. Germline assignment: CDR1 WSHSY and CDR2 SAAADI. The CDR3 is made up of 14 amino acids. DNA of the CDR3: TGCGCCAGCAGTGGCTACGGGGGCGCGAGGGGCTACACCTTC. Protein product: CASSGYGGARGYTF.

The chain employs TRBV7-6 and TRBJ2-5; weak D call: TRBD1 (6 bases). V was clipped by 0 bases and J by 4 bases, with 6 bases between them. CDR3 size: 13 residues. In germline, CDR1 is SGHVS, CDR2 FNYEAQ. The CDR3 nucleotides are TGTGCCAGCAGCTTAGCCAGGGGAGAGACCCAGTACTTC. Amino acid sequence: CASSLARGETQYF. Complete variable domain (other parts from reference TRBV7-6 and TRBJ2-5): GAGVSQSPRYKVTKRGQDVALRCDPISGHVSLYWYRQALGQGPEFLTYFNYEAQQDKSGLPNDRFSAERPEGSISTLTIQRTEQRDSAMYRCASSLARGETQYFGPGTRLLVL.

A word on this clone: The junction differs from germline at one of its ends, possibly a read error. J is TRBJ2-5 and V is TRBV18, with D unresolved. Germline values: CDR1 KGHSH, CDR2 LQKENI. The CDR3 is made up of 12 amino acids. The CDR3 DNA is TGTGCCAGCTCTCCACTACAAGAGACCCAGTACTTC. It encodes CASSPLQETQYF.

The V and J genes are TRBV9 and TRBJ2-3; D perhaps matches TRBD1 (5 bases). The germline V gene encodes CDR1 SGDLS and CDR2 YYNGEE. The CDR3 loop spans 15 amino acids. V was pared by 0 bases and J by 2 bases, with 10 bases between. The CDR3 DNA reads as TGTGCCAGCAGCGTAGTTACAGGAGCCACAGATACGCAGTATTTT. Translated, it gives CASSVVTGATDTQYF.

The rearrangement joins TRBV28 to TRBJ1-5; D call uncertain. The CDR3 extends over 14 amino acids. V was trimmed by 11 bases and J by 2 bases, leaving 16 bases between them. CDR1 and CDR2 (germline): MDHEN, SYDVKM. The CDR3: CASGGLTGNQPQHF. CDR3 nucleotides: TGTGCCTCGGGCGGGCTAACGGGCAATCAGCCCCAGCATTTT. The entire variable domain, with the rest obtained from reference TRBV28 and TRBJ1-5, is as follows: DVKVTQSSRYLVKRTGEKVFLECVQDMDHENMFWYRQDPGLGLRLIYFSYDVKMKEKGDIPEGYSVSREKKERFSLILESASTNQTSMYLCASGGLTGNQPQHFGDGTRLSIL.

V gene TRBV18 combines with J gene TRBJ2-2; D not certain. The CDR3 sequence is 14 residues long. The V end was cut by 2 bases, the J end by 5 bases, with 9 bases between. Germline assignment: CDR1 KGHSH and CDR2 LQKENI. DNA for the CDR3: TGTGCCAGCTCACCAAGGCGGCAAACCGGGGAGCTGTTTTTT. It codes for CASSPRRQTGELFF.